One sample yielded the 29 T cell receptor beta chains listed below, sequenced in a study of monozygotic twins with inflammatory bowel disease. TCRdb reprocessed the 5' RACE reads, with one entry per CDR3 protein and no DNA. The table for this sample gives a few hundred thousand distinct CDR3 sequences. Sequenced material: blood. The receptors were sampled from a human donor with ulcerative colitis or Crohn's disease, or a healthy co-twin of an affected twin (not recorded which).

V gene TRBV6-1 combines with J gene TRBJ2-2; TCRdb's D call of TRBD1 is untestable without DNA. This CDR3 is 14 amino acids long. Germline CDR1 is MNHNS and CDR2 is SASEGT. CDR3 in amino acids: CASNRDRGTGELFF.

This chain links TRBV12-3 or TRBV12-4 with TRBJ2-2. The CDR3 sequence is 14 residues long. CDR3 sequence: CASSFSQAAGELFF.

V is TRBV5-1 and J is TRBJ2-2; TCRdb's D call, TRBD2, is unchecked because there is no DNA. CDR1 SGHRS and CDR2 YFSETQ come from the germline V gene. The CDR3 has 15 residues. CDR3 protein: CASSLELADTGELFF.

The chain carries TRBV10-3 and TRBJ2-7; TCRdb's D gene call, TRBD1, goes unchecked for lack of DNA. CDR1 and CDR2 (germline): ENHRY, SYGVKD. The CDR3 has 12 residues. The CDR3 loop reads CAAQGGSYEQYF.

The J gene is TRBJ2-1, the V gene TRBV6-1; no DNA is available, so the TRBD2 call from TCRdb remains unchecked. This CDR3 has 16 amino acids. The germline gives CDR1 MNHNS, CDR2 SASEGT. CDR3: CASSPLVAGVVNEQFF.

The chain is built from TRBV2 and TRBJ2-1. In germline, CDR1 is SNHLY, CDR2 FYNNEI. The CDR3 totals 14 residues. The CDR3 here is CASSDVRGTWEQFF. The full variable domain, rest sourced from reference TRBV2 and TRBJ2-1, is EPEVTQTPSHQVTQMGQEVILRCVPISNHLYFYWYRQILGQKVEFLVSFYNNEISEKSEIFDDQFSVERPDGSNFTLKIRSTKLEDSAMYFCASSDVRGTWEQFFGPGTRLTVL.

This chain connects TRBV20-1 to TRBJ2-7; the TCRdb call, TRBD1, lacks DNA for checking. Germline loops: CDR1 DFQATT, CDR2 SNEGSKA (reference sequence). CDR3 size: 13 residues. CDR3 amino acids: CSAKRTVNYEQYF.

CDR3 amino acids: CASSLAGTINEQYF. The chain combines TRBV11-2 with TRBJ2-7; TCRdb reports TRBD2, a call that lacks DNA to check it against. Looked up from germline, CDR1 is SGHAT and CDR2 is FQNNGV. This CDR3 has 14 residues.

V gene TRBV10-3 combines with J gene TRBJ2-2. CDR3 length equals 13 residues. Germline V gene sequence: CDR1 ENHRY, CDR2 SYGVKD. This chain's CDR3 is CAIKSENTGELFF.

The chain links TRBV12-3 or TRBV12-4 to TRBJ2-1; TCRdb calls TRBD1, which cannot be checked without DNA. The CDR3 is 14 amino acids. The CDR3 here is CASSGGLSYNEQFF.

This chain uses TRBV6-1 with TRBJ1-2; TCRdb's D call of TRBD1 is untestable without DNA. This CDR3 region has 17 residues. Germline-derived CDR1 and CDR2 are MNHNS and SASEGT. The CDR3 loop is CASSQGVGRGRLYGYTF.

This chain links TRBV5-1 with TRBJ2-2; checking the TCRdb D call of TRBD1 is not possible without DNA. Germline CDR1 SGHRS, CDR2 YFSETQ. The CDR3 extends over 14 amino acids. CDR3 protein: CASNGQGDTGELFF.

V usage is TRBV30 and J usage is TRBJ2-5. Germline CDR1 GTSNPN, CDR2 SVGIG (reference sequence). This CDR3 contains 13 residues. CDR3 protein: CAWNAGVQETQYF.

J is TRBJ2-3 and V is TRBV25-1. The CDR3 has 13 amino acids. The germline V gene encodes CDR1 MGHDK and CDR2 SYGVNS. CDR3 residues: CASSESGRDTQYF.

The chain links TRBV7-8 to TRBJ1-1; TCRdb lists TRBD1, though no DNA is available to test this call. The CDR3 totals 14 residues. Germline V gives CDR1 SGHVS, CDR2 FQNEAQ. CDR3 sequence reads: CASSQDNRVALAFF.

This chain uses TRBV27 with TRBJ1-6. The germline gives CDR1 MNHEY, CDR2 SMNVEV (reference sequence). The CDR3 has 14 residues. The CDR3: CASSFEVARSPLHF.

The chain is built from TRBV5-1 and TRBJ1-1. Germline CDR1 SGHRS, CDR2 YFSETQ. The CDR3 consists of 15 residues. This CDR3 reads CASSLEGGGITEAFF.

V is TRBV4-2 and J is TRBJ1-1. This CDR3 contains 15 residues. Germline V gene lookup returns CDR1 LGHNA and CDR2 YNFKEQ. The CDR3 sequence is CASSQDRRVDTEAFF.

CDR3 sequence reads: CASSKRTGGYGELFF. The chain is built from TRBV7-2 and TRBJ2-2; TCRdb returns TRBD1, unconfirmable since there is no DNA. CDR1 is SGHTA, CDR2 FQGNSA, per germline. This CDR3 has 15 residues.

V and J are TRBV6-6 and TRBJ2-2; there is no DNA to check the TCRdb D call of TRBD1. Germline loops: CDR1 MNHNY, CDR2 SVGAGI (reference sequence). The CDR3 runs 14 residues. The CDR3 reads CASSYLRADGELFF.

The J gene is TRBJ1-2, the V gene TRBV24-1; TCRdb lists TRBD1, though no DNA is available to test this call. CDR1 and CDR2 (germline): KGHDR, SFDVKD. The CDR3 has 15 residues. The CDR3 sequence: CATSPGGGRVYGYTF.

The chain carries TRBV20-1 and TRBJ2-6; TCRdb proposes TRBD1, but this gene call is untestable without DNA. Germline CDR1 DFQATT, CDR2 SNEGSKA (reference sequence). The CDR3 is 15 amino acids. Here the CDR3 reads CSARTGSGGANVLTF.

The chain couples TRBV6-2 or TRBV6-3 to TRBJ2-7. The CDR3 covers 13 residues. Germline V gene sequence: CDR1 MNHEY, CDR2 SVGEGT. CDR3 protein: CASSSSGSYEQYF.

The gene calls are TRBV6-2 or TRBV6-3 and TRBJ2-7; TCRdb indicates TRBD1, and absent DNA this call remains unverified. This CDR3 contains 15 residues. Germline lookup yields CDR1 MNHEY and CDR2 SVGEGT. This chain's CDR3 is CASSPRDRGKGEQYF.

The CDR3 sequence: CASSLQAGGYEQYF. The chain carries TRBV12-3 or TRBV12-4 and TRBJ2-7; the D gene TCRdb calls, TRBD2, cannot be checked with no DNA. The CDR3 covers 14 residues.

The chain joins TRBV28 to TRBJ1-1; TCRdb proposes TRBD1, but this gene call is untestable without DNA. The CDR3 is made up of 15 amino acids. From germline, CDR1 is MDHEN and CDR2 SYDVKM. CDR3 sequence reads: CASSLSSGGRTEAFF.

The chain carries TRBV5-4 and TRBJ2-1; no DNA is available, so the TRBD2 call from TCRdb remains unchecked. This CDR3 is built from 18 residues. Germline loops: CDR1 SGHNT, CDR2 YYREEE (reference sequence). The CDR3 sequence is CASRPGTSGGSSYNEQFF.

The J gene is TRBJ2-7, the V gene TRBV15. The CDR3 is 17 amino acids. Germline V CDR1 and CDR2: LNHNV, YYDKDF (reference sequence). CDR3 sequence reads: CATSRDLNSLISYEQYF.

The chain employs TRBV28 and TRBJ1-6; the TCRdb call, TRBD1, lacks DNA for checking. From germline, CDR1 is MDHEN and CDR2 SYDVKM. The CDR3 contains 14 residues. Here the CDR3 reads CASSLRGDNSPLHF.